These 14 T cell receptor beta chains came from one sample sequenced in a study of cytomegalovirus exposure and HLA in healthy donors. Use of 60 Vbeta and 13 Jbeta primers characterized the PCR. TCRdb's table, derived via immunoSEQ multiplex PCR, lists solely in-frame clones and lacks some. The sample shows 150,000 to 200,000 clones, approximately 76% of them seen only once. Material for sequencing was PBMCs. The receptors stem from a man aged 55 to 70 in good health and CMV-seronegative.

The chain is built from TRBV5-1 and TRBJ2-3, with 10 bases matching TRBD2. Germline-derived CDR1 and CDR2 are SGHRS and YFSETQ. The CDR3 has 16 residues. Trimming took 0 bases from V and 3 from J; bases not matched to a gene: 4. The CDR3 here is CASSLVGSGRTDTQYF. Here the CDR3 DNA reads TGCGCCAGCAGCTTGGTGGGTAGCGGGAGGACAGATACGCAGTATTTT.

This clone was recorded only once. The chain's CDR3 is CASSQLAGLAETQYF. In nucleotides, the CDR3 is TGTGCCAGCAGCCAACTAGCGGGATTGGCAGAGACCCAGTACTTC. The rearrangement uses TRBV7-2 and TRBJ2-5; TRBD2 agrees at 10 bases. The CDR3 is 15 residues long. Germline lookup yields CDR1 SGHTA and CDR2 FQGNSA. V lost 5 bases, J lost 4 bases, and 7 bases stayed unmatched.

The rearrangement uses TRBV30 and TRBJ2-2, with 7 bases identical to TRBD2. J lost 4 bases, V lost 3 bases, and 5 bases had no gene match. The V gene's germline CDR1 is GTSNPN and CDR2 SVGIG (reference sequence). CDR3 length: 14 amino acids. CDR3 loop: CAWSAVAGTGELFF. CDR3 DNA sequence: TGTGCCTGGAGCGCCGTAGCGGGCACCGGGGAGCTGTTTTTT.

This chain uses TRBV9 with TRBJ1-5; TRBD1 matches at 7 bases. This CDR3 spans 15 amino acids. V was pared by 6 bases and J by 3 bases, with 9 bases of the junction left unmatched. The germline gives CDR1 SGDLS, CDR2 YYNGEE. CDR3 loop: CASNRAGQVNQPQHF. The CDR3 bases are TGTGCCAGCAACCGTGCTGGACAGGTCAATCAGCCCCAGCATTTT.

The genes are TRBV7-6 and TRBJ2-1; D unresolved. V was pared by 0 bases and J by 5 bases, with 8 bases between. Germline lookup yields CDR1 SGHVS and CDR2 FNYEAQ. The CDR3 spans 14 residues. DNA of the CDR3: TGTGCCAGCAGCTTAGCGCCACAAAACAATGAGCAGTTCTTC. Translation: CASSLAPQNNEQFF.

Notes on this clone: This same CDR3 is encoded by further DNA sequences in the sample. The V and J genes are TRBV7-2 and TRBJ1-2; 9 bases line up with TRBD1. The J segment lost 5 bases and the V segment lost 4 bases, leaving 2 bases of the junction unmatched. Germline CDR1 SGHTA, CDR2 FQGNSA. This CDR3 is built from 13 residues. The CDR3 protein is CASSSGQGYGYTF. The CDR3 nucleotides are TGTGCCAGCAGCTCCGGACAGGGGTATGGCTACACCTTC.

The J gene is TRBJ2-7, the V gene TRBV28, with D perhaps matching TRBD2 (7 bases). Germline values: CDR1 MDHEN, CDR2 SYDVKM. Trimming took 7 bases from V and 4 from J, leaving 17 bases between them. The CDR3 covers 14 residues. The CDR3 protein is CASTKPGGPYEQYF. In DNA form, the CDR3 reads TGTGCCAGCACCAAGCCCGGGGGGCCTTACGAGCAGTACTTC.

This clone was counted only a few times. The chain employs TRBV5-1 and TRBJ2-3, with 11 bases matching TRBD2. The CDR3 is made up of 17 amino acids. The germline gives CDR1 SGHRS, CDR2 YFSETQ. V lost 4 bases, J lost 2 bases, and 9 bases stayed unmatched. For the CDR3, the DNA is TGCGCCAGCAGCACCTTAGCGGGAGGGTACGCCACAGATACGCAGTATTTT. The encoded protein is CASSTLAGGYATDTQYF.

The chain employs TRBV7-2 and TRBJ2-3; the match to TRBD2 covers 7 bases. The germline gives CDR1 SGHTA, CDR2 FQGNSA. The J segment lost 0 bases and the V segment lost 2 bases, leaving 8 bases of the junction unmatched. CDR3 length: 17 amino acids. The CDR3 coding sequence is TGTGCCAGCAGCTTAATCCGGAGCGGGGCTAGCACAGATACGCAGTATTTT. Encoded protein: CASSLIRSGASTDTQYF.

This chain uses TRBV27 with TRBJ2-1; weak D call: TRBD2 (6 bases). Germline values: CDR1 MNHEY, CDR2 SMNVEV (reference sequence). The CDR3 spans 13 residues. Trimming shortened V by 6 bases and J by 5 bases, and 11 bases separated the two germline ends. The CDR3 protein is CASRSGLDNEQFF. For the CDR3, the DNA is TGTGCCAGCAGGTCGGGACTCGACAATGAGCAGTTCTTC.

The gene calls are TRBV29-1 and TRBJ2-5; 10 nucleotides agree with TRBD1. The CDR3 runs 13 residues. CDR1 is SQVTM, CDR2 ANQGSEA, per germline. The V segment lost 8 bases and the J segment 5 bases; nucleotides outside the gene matches: 8. CDR3 residues: CSFRTGGSETQYF. In DNA, the CDR3 is TGCAGCTTCCGGACAGGGGGGTCGGAGACCCAGTACTTC.

The V call is TRBV30, the J call TRBJ2-5; maybe TRBD2 (6 bases). Trimming cost V 3 bases and J 2 bases, with 10 bases left between them. CDR1 and CDR2 (germline): GTSNPN, SVGIG (reference sequence). The CDR3 sequence is 13 residues long. The CDR3 DNA follows: TGTGCCTGGAGCGGGACTTCGCAAGAGACCCAGTACTTC. As protein: CAWSGTSQETQYF.

As DNA, the CDR3 is TGCGCCAGCAGCCGCGAGCGGACCGGGGAGCTGTTTTTT. Translation: CASSRERTGELFF. The chain recombines TRBV4-3 with TRBJ2-2; a weak D match, TRBD2 (5 bases). Trimming left V 4 bases short and J 5 bases short, with 8 bases between. CDR1 LGHNA and CDR2 YSLEER come from the germline V gene. The CDR3 contains 13 residues.

The chain uses TRBV30 and TRBJ2-7; 8 bases are a match to TRBD1. The CDR3 sequence is 12 residues long. V shed 4 bases and J 6 bases; nucleotides not matched to a gene: 5. Germline-derived CDR1 and CDR2 are GTSNPN and SVGIG (reference sequence). CDR3 loop: CAWTRGLLEQYF. The CDR3 DNA follows: TGTGCCTGGACCAGGGGGCTACTCGAGCAGTACTTC. Using reference TRBV30 and TRBJ2-7 for the parts outside the CDR3, the full variable domain is SQTIHQWPATLVQPVGSPLSLECTVEGTSNPNLYWYRQAAGRGLQLLFYSVGIGQISSEVPQNLSASRPQDRQFILSSKKLLLSDSGFYLCAWTRGLLEQYFGPGTRLTVT.